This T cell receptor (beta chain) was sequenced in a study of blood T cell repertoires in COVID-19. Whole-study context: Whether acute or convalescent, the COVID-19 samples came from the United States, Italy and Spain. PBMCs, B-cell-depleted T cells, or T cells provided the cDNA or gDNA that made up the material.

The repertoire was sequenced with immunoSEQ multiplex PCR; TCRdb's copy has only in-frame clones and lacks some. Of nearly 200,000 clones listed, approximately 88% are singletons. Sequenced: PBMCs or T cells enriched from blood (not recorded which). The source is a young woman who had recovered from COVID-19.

The CDR3 DNA follows: TGTGCCTGGAGTGTGACAGGGGGATATTCTCGGGGCTACACCTTC. This translates into CAWSVTGGYSRGYTF. The chain has TRBV30 and TRBJ1-2, with 9 bases aligning to TRBD1. The V segment lost 0 bases and the J segment 8 bases; nucleotides outside the gene matches: 10. The CDR3 is 15 residues long. CDR1 is GTSNPN and CDR2 is SVGIG in the germline V gene (reference sequence). The whole variable domain, filled in from reference TRBV30 and TRBJ1-2, reads SQTIHQWPATLVQPVGSPLSLECTVEGTSNPNLYWYRQAAGRGLQLLFYSVGIGQISSEVPQNLSASRPQDRQFILSSKKLLLSDSGFYLCAWSVTGGYSRGYTFGSGTRLTVV.